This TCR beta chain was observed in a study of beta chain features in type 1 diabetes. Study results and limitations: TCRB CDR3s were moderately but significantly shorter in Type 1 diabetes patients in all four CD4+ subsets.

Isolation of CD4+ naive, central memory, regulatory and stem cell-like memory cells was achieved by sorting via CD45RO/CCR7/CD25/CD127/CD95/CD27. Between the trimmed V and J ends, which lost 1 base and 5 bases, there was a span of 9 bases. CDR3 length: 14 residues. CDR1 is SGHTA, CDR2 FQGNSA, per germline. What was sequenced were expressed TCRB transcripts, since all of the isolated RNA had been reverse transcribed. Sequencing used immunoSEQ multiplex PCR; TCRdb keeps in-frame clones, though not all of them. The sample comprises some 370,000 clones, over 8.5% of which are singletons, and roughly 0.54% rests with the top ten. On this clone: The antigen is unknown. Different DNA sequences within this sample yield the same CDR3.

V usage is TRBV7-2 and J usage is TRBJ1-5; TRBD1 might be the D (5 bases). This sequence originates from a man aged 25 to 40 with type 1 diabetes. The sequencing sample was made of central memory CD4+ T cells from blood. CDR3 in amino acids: CASSLGGLDQPQHF. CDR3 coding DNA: TGTGCCAGCAGCTTAGGGGGCCTGGATCAGCCCCAGCATTTT.